Presented here are 16 T cell receptor beta chains from one specimen sequenced in a study of CD8 T cells in ankylosing spondylitis (dated by TCRdb to 2016 to 2017). Broad study findings and their caveats: A TCR beta motif made up of several highly homologous amino acid variants appeared to be characteristic of blood from ankylosing spondylitis patients.

Which antigens these TCRs recognize remains unknown. Libraries were built with 5' RACE. Reads for this sample came from an Illumina HiSeq 2500. TCRdb passed the public sequencing reads through fastp at Q25 and MiXCR, retaining productive beta sequences. Entries that share a CDR3 protein sequence are merged under the most common genes and DNA. Present in this sample are roughly 450,000 distinct CDR3 sequences, about 25% of which were seen just once. The ten largest make up 0.89% of the sample. The source material was blood, either unsorted or a sorted T cell fraction (not recorded which). These TCRs come from a male donor with ankylosing spondylitis.

The chain carries TRBV12-3 or TRBV12-4 and TRBJ2-1, with 11 bases that match TRBD2. The CDR3 is made up of 14 amino acids. Trimming at V came to 6 bases and at J to 8 bases, leaving 6 bases not matched to a gene. The CDR3 nucleotides read TGTGCCAGCAGGGGACTAGCGGTCAAGGATGAGCAGTTCTTC. Translating it yields CASRGLAVKDEQFF.

The V and J genes are TRBV25-1 and TRBJ2-7; D call uncertain. The CDR3 is 14 residues long. Trimming removed 2 bases at V and 3 bases at J, with 11 bases between. Germline values: CDR1 MGHDK, CDR2 SYGVNS. CDR3 nucleotides: TGTGCCAGCAGTGAAAAAGGGCAGTTCTACGAGCAGTACGTC. Translated, it gives CASSEKGQFYEQYV.

The chain recombines TRBV12-3 or TRBV12-4 with TRBJ2-5, with D tentatively TRBD1 (6 bases). The CDR3 has 14 residues. The V and J ends lost 6 bases and 1 base respectively, with 12 bases between them. CDR3 protein: CASSKTGLQETQYF. The CDR3 DNA follows: TGTGCCAGCAGCAAAACAGGGCTCCAAGAGACCCAGTACTTC.

This clonotype has a handful of counts. The chain employs TRBV29-1 and TRBJ2-5; TRBD2 might be the D (5 bases). Trimming removed 6 bases at V and 3 bases at J, with 11 bases between. The germline gives CDR1 SQVTM, CDR2 ANQGSEA. CDR3 size: 12 residues. CDR3 in amino acids: CSVADGEETQYF. The CDR3 DNA is TGCAGCGTAGCTGACGGGGAAGAGACCCAGTACTTC.

The genes are TRBV24-1 and TRBJ2-1; TRBD2 matches at 10 bases. This CDR3 has 14 amino acids. Germline trimming cut 4 bases from V and 8 bases from J; bases unmatched to any gene: 4. Germline values: CDR1 KGHDR, CDR2 SFDVKD. CDR3 sequence: CATSDPSGRDEQFF. DNA for the CDR3: TGTGCCACCAGTGACCCTAGCGGGAGAGATGAGCAGTTCTTC.

This clonotype was picked up a small number of times. The CDR3 region is CSALRGRTNEQFF. DNA for the CDR3: TGCAGTGCCCTGCGGGGGCGGACTAATGAGCAGTTCTTC. V gene TRBV20-1 combines with J gene TRBJ2-1, with TRBD2 as a possible D gene (7 bases). Germline lookup yields CDR1 DFQATT and CDR2 SNEGSKA (reference sequence). This CDR3 is 13 amino acids long. Trimming left V 6 bases short and J 7 bases short, with 16 bases between.

This clonotype was seen more than once but under ten times. The chain has TRBV29-1 and TRBJ2-2; 7 bases agree with TRBD2. This CDR3 spans 14 amino acids. V dropped 7 bases and J dropped 2; count of bases not matched to a gene: 7. The germline CDR1 and CDR2 sequences are SQVTM and ANQGSEA. The CDR3 protein is CSAKAGVNTGELFF. The DNA for the CDR3 is TGCAGCGCTAAGGCGGGAGTTAACACCGGGGAGCTGTTTTTT.

This clonotype turned up a few times. In DNA form, the CDR3 reads TGTGCCAGCAGTACATTAACAGGGATAAGCACTGAAGCTTTCTTT. This translates into CASSTLTGISTEAFF. The V and J genes are TRBV12-3 or TRBV12-4 and TRBJ1-1, with D possibly matching TRBD1 (6 bases). This CDR3 comprises 15 residues. The ends were cut back, 5 bases at V and 4 bases at J, with 17 bases in the middle.

This rearrangement joins TRBV12-3 or TRBV12-4 to TRBJ2-2; D is perhaps TRBD2 (5 bases). This CDR3 is built from 15 residues. The V end was cut by 8 bases, the J end by 7 bases, with 20 bases between. DNA of the CDR3: TGTGCCAGCGGTCGGGAAGACCTAATTTTCGGGGAGCTGTTTTTT. This gives the protein CASGREDLIFGELFF.

This clonotype occurred a few times. V and J are TRBV12-5 and TRBJ2-1; no clear D gene. The CDR3 runs to 17 residues. Germline-derived CDR1 and CDR2 are LGHNT and FRNRAP. The germline V and J ends were trimmed by 0 bases and 8 bases, with 20 bases remaining between them. DNA of the CDR3: TGTGCTAGTGGTTTGGTCGCACTAAAAACTGGTTTTGATGAGCAGTTCTTC. It encodes CASGLVALKTGFDEQFF.

The CDR3 here is CASSGRTGPEAFF. The CDR3 bases are TGTGCCAGCAGCGGAAGGACAGGGCCTGAAGCTTTCTTT. The chain uses TRBV9 and TRBJ1-1; 8 bases are shared with TRBD1. Germline CDR1 is SGDLS and CDR2 is YYNGEE. The CDR3 consists of 13 residues. Trimming removed 3 bases from V and 6 bases from J; junction bases left unmatched: 4.

This clonotype was found a few times. The CDR3 region is CASSQGTGAVREAFF. In DNA form, the CDR3 reads TGCGCCAGCAGCCAAGGGACAGGGGCTGTAAGAGAAGCTTTCTTT. The chain combines TRBV5-1 with TRBJ1-1; 10 bases fit TRBD1. CDR3 size: 15 residues. CDR1 SGHRS and CDR2 YFSETQ come from the germline V gene. Trimming took 4 bases from V and 8 from J; bases not matched to a gene: 11.

The table lists this clonotype with a few counts. The chain couples TRBV7-2 to TRBJ1-6; 9 bases align to TRBD1. V lost 0 bases to trimming and J lost 7 bases; unmatched junction nucleotides: 1. This CDR3 comprises 15 residues. From germline, CDR1 is SGHTA and CDR2 FQGNSA. The CDR3 loop is CASSLAGTGNSPLHF. The CDR3 nucleotides are TGTGCCAGCAGCTTAGCCGGGACAGGGAATTCACCCCTCCACTTT.

The chain links TRBV3-1 to TRBJ1-1; D not resolved. The CDR3 contains 14 residues. V lost 0 bases, J lost 5 bases, and 10 bases lay in between. Looked up from germline, CDR1 is LGHDT and CDR2 is YNNKEL (reference sequence). In DNA, the CDR3 is TGTGCCAGCAGCCAAGATATGGGAGGAACTGAAGCTTTCTTT. This translates into CASSQDMGGTEAFF.

Only a few counts were recorded for this clonotype. The CDR3 spells CASSQGQLLEPQHF. The CDR3 DNA sequence: TGTGCCAGCAGCCAAGGGCAGTTGCTTGAGCCCCAGCATTTT. The J gene is TRBJ1-5, the V gene TRBV3-1; D is uncertain. Germline loops: CDR1 LGHDT, CDR2 YNNKEL (reference sequence). V was trimmed by 1 base and J by 8 bases, leaving 12 bases between them. The CDR3 runs to 14 residues.

This clonotype was counted once. The chain links TRBV7-2 to TRBJ2-1; 8 bases line up with TRBD2. The CDR3 is 14 amino acids. With 8 bases clipped from V and 6 bases from J, the junction kept 9 bases outside the gene matches. Looked up from germline, CDR1 is SGHTA and CDR2 is FQGNSA. In nucleotides, the CDR3 is TGTGCCAGCCGGACGGGAGGGCCCGGCAATGAGCAGTTCTTC. It codes for CASRTGGPGNEQFF.